The T cell receptor beta chain described here comes from a study of T-cell reconstitution after alpha-beta-depleted transplantation in children. Study results and caveats: High day-60 TCRbeta diversity in some patients came from surviving recipient T cells and thymic progenitors. At around two months after transplant, the alpha-beta T cells were reportedly derived from several hundred expanded clones that came from non-depleted graft cells. After one year, T-cell counts and TCRbeta diversity mostly came from new T cells.

As for this clonotype: Antigen: not known.

Molecular barcoding with unique molecular identifiers was used for the TCRbeta library. MiXCR was run by TCRdb on the PCR reads, yielding one entry per CDR3 protein. The table lists roughly 100,000 distinct CDR3 sequences, about 8% of them singletons, with about 17% in the top ten. The CDR3 is 13 amino acids. CDR1 is DFQATT and CDR2 is SNEGSKA in the germline V gene (reference sequence). V lost 3 bases and J lost 5, with 12 bases in between. The chain uses TRBV20-1 and TRBJ2-3; possibly TRBD2 for D (6 bases). The sample consisted of PBMCs, taken before TCRalphabeta/CD19-depleted stem cell transplant. The sequence was collected from a boy younger than 10 with acute lymphoblastic leukemia, due to receive a stem cell transplant. CDR3 sequence: CSASLLRGDTQYF. The DNA for the CDR3 is TGCAGTGCTAGTCTGTTGCGGGGAGATACGCAGTATTTT.